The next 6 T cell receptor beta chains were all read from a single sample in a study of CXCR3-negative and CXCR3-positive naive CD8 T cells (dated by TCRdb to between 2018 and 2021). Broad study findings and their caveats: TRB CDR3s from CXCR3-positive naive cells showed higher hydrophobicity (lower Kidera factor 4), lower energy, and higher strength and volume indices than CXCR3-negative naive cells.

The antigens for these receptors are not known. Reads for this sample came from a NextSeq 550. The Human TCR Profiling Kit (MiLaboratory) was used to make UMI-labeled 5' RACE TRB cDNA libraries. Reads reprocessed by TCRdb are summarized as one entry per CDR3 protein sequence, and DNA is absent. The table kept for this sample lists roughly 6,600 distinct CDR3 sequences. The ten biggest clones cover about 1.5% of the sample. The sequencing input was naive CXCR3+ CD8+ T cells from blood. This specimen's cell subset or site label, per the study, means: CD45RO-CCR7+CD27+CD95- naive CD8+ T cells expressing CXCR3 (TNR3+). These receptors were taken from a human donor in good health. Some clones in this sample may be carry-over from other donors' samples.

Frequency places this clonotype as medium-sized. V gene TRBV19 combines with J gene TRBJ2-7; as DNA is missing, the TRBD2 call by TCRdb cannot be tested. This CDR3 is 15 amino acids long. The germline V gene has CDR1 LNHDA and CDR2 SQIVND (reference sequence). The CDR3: CASSIFTASGNEQYF.

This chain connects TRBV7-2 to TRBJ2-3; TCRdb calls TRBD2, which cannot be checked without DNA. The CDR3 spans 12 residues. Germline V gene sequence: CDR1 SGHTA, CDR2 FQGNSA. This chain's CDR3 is CASMMPPDTQYF.

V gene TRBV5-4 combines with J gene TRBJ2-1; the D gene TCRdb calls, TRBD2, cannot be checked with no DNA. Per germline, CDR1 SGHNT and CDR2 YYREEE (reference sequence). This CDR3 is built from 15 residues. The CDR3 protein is CASSLKREVDNEQFF. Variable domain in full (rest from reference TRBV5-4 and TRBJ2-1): ETGVTQSPTHLIKTRGQQVTLRCSSQSGHNTVSWYQQALGQGPQFIFQYYREEENGRGNFPPRFSGLQFPNYSSELNVNALELDDSALYLCASSLKREVDNEQFFGPGTRLTVL.

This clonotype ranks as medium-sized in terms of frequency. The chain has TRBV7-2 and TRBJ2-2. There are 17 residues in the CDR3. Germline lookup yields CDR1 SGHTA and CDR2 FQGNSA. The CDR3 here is CASSLEVEAANTGELFF.

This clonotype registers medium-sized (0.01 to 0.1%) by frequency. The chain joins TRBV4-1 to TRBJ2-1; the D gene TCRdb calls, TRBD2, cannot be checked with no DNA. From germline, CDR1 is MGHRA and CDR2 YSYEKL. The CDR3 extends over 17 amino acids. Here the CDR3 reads CASSQETSEDSYNEQFF.

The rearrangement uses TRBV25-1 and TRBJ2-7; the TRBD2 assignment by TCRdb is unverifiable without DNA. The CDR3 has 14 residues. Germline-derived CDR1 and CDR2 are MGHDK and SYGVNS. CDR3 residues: CASSEGLAIYEQYF.